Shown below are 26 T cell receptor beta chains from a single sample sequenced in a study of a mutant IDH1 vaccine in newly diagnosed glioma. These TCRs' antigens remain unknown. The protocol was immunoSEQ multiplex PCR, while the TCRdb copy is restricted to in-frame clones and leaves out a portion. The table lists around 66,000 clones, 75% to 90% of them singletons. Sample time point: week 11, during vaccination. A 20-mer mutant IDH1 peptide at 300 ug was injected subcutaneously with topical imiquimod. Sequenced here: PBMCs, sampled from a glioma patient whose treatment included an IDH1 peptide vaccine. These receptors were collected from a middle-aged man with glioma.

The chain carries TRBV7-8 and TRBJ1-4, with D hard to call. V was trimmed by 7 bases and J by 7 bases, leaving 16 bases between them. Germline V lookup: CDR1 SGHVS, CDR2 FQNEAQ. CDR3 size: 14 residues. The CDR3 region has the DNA TGTGCCAGCACTCCCCGGGAGGGCTCTGAAAAACTGTTTTTT. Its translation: CASTPREGSEKLFF.

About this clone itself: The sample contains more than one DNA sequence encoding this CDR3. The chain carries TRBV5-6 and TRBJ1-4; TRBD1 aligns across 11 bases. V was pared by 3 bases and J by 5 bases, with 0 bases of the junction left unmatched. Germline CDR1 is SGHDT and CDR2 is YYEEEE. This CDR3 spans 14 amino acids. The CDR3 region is CASSWDRGNEKLFF. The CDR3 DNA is TGTGCCAGCAGCTGGGACAGGGGGAATGAAAAACTGTTTTTT.

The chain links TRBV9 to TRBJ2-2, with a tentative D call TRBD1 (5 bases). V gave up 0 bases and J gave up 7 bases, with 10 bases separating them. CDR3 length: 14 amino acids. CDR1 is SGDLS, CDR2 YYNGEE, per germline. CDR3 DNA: TGTGCCAGCAGCGTAGTCAGGGTGGGCGGGGAGCTGTTTTTT. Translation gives CASSVVRVGGELFF.

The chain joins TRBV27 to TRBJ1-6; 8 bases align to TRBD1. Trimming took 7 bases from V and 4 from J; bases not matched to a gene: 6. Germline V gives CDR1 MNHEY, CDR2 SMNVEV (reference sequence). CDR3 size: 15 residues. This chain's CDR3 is CASTKGTGYNSPLHF. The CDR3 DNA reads TGTGCCAGCACAAAGGGGACAGGTTATAATTCACCCCTCCACTTT.

Here the CDR3 reads CASSARANYGYTF. CDR3 nucleotide sequence: TGTGCCAGCAGTGCTAGAGCTAACTATGGCTACACCTTC. The chain recombines TRBV6-1 with TRBJ1-2; unclear D gene. Germline CDR1 and CDR2: MNHNS and SASEGT. The length of the CDR3 is 13 residues. The V gene lost 4 bases and the J gene lost 0 bases, with 6 bases spanning the gap.

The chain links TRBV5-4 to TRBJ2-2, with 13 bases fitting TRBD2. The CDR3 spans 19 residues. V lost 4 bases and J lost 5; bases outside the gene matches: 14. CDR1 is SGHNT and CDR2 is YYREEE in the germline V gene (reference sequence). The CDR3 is CASSTTTLAGGPGTGELFF. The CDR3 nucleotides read TGTGCCAGCAGCACCACCACACTAGCGGGGGGGCCAGGGACCGGGGAGCTGTTTTTT.

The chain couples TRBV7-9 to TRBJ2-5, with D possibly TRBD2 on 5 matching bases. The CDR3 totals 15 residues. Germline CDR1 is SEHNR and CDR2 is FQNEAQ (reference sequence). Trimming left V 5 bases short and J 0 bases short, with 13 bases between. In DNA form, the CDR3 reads TGTGCCAGCAGCGGAGCGTCGGGGTACCAAGAGACCCAGTACTTC. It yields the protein CASSGASGYQETQYF.

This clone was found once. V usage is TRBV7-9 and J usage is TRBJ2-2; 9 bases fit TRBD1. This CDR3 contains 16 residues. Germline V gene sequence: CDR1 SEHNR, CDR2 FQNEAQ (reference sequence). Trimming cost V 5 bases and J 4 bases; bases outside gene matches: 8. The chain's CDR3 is CASSTTGGAGTGELFF. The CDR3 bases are TGTGCCAGCAGCACCACAGGGGGCGCAGGCACCGGGGAGCTGTTTTTT.

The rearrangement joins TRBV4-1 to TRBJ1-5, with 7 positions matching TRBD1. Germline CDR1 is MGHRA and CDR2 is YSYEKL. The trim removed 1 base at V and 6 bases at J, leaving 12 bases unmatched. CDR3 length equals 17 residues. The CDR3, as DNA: TGCGCCAGCAGCCAAGGGCGACAGGGAGAGAGGAGTCAGCCCCAGCATTTT. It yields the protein CASSQGRQGERSQPQHF.

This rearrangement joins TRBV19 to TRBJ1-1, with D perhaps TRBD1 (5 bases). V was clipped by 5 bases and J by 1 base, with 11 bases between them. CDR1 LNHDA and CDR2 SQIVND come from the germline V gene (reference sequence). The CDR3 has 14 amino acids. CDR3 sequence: CASSPGQWNTEAFF. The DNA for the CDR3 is TGTGCCAGTAGTCCTGGACAATGGAACACTGAAGCTTTCTTT.

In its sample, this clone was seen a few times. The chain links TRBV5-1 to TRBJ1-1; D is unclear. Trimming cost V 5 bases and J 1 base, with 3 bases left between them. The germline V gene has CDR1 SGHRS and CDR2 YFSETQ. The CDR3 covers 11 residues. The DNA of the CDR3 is TGCGCCAGCAGATCGAACACTGAAGCTTTCTTT. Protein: CASRSNTEAFF. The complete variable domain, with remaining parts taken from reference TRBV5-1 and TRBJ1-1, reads KAGVTQTPRYLIKTRGQQVTLSCSPISGHRSVSWYQQTPGQGLQFLFEYFSETQRNKGNFPGRFSGRQFSNSRSEMNVSTLELGDSALYLCASRSNTEAFFGQGTRLTVV.

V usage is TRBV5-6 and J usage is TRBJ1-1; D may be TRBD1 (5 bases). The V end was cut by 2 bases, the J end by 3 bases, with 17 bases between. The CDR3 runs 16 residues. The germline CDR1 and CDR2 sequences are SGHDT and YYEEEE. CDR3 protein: CASSFTLRGRDTEAFF. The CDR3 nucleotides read TGTGCCAGCAGCTTCACTCTCCGGGGGAGGGACACTGAAGCTTTCTTT.

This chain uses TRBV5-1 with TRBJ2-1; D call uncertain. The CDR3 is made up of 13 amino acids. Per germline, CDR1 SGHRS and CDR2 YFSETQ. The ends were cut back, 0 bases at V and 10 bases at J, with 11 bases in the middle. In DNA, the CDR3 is TGCGCCAGCAGCTTGGAGATCGGGCAGGAGCAGTTCTTC. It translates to CASSLEIGQEQFF. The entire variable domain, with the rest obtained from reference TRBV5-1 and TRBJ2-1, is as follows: KAGVTQTPRYLIKTRGQQVTLSCSPISGHRSVSWYQQTPGQGLQFLFEYFSETQRNKGNFPGRFSGRQFSNSRSEMNVSTLELGDSALYLCASSLEIGQEQFFGPGTRLTVL.

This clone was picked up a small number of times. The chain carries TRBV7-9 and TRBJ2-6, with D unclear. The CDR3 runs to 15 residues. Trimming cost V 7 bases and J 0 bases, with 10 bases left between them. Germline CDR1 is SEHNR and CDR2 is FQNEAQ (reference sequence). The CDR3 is CASKKDLSGANVLTF. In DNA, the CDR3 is TGTGCCAGCAAAAAGGATCTCTCTGGGGCCAACGTCCTGACTTTC.

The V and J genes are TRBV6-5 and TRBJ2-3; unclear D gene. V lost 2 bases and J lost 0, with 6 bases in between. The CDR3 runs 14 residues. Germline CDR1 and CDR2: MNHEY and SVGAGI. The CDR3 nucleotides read TGTGCCAGCAGTTACAGCGAGAGCACAGATACGCAGTATTTT. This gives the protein CASSYSESTDTQYF.

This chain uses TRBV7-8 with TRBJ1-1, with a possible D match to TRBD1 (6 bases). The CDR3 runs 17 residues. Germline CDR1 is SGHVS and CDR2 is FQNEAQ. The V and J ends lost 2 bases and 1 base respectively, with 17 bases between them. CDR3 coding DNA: TGTGCCAGCAGCTTACTAGGACAGAGAGATGGGAACACTGAAGCTTTCTTT. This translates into CASSLLGQRDGNTEAFF.

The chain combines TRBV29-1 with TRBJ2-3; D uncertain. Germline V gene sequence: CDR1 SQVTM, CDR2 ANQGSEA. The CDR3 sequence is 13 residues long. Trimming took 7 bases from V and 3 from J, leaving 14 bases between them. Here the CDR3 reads CSAEPSETDTQYF. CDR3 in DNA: TGCAGCGCCGAACCTAGTGAGACAGATACGCAGTATTTT.

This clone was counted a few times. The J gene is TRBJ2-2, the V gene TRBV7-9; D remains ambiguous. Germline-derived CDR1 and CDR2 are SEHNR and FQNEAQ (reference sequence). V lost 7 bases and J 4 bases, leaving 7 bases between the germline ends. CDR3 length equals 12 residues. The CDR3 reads CASTASTGELFF. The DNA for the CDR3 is TGTGCCAGCACAGCGAGCACCGGGGAGCTGTTTTTT.

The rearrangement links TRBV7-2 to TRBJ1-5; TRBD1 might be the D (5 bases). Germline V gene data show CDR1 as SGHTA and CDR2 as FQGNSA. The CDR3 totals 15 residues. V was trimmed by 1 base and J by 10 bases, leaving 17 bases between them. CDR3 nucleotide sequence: TGTGCCAGCAGCTTAGGGTCCGGGGGGGGTGACCCCCAGCATTTT. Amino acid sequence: CASSLGSGGGDPQHF.

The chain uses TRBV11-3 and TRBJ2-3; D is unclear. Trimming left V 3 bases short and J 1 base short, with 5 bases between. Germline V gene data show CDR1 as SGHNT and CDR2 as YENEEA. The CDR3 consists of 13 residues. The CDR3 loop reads CASSFPGTDTQYF. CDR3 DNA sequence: TGTGCCAGCAGCTTTCCGGGCACAGATACGCAGTATTTT.

The CDR3 is CASQKGGTSGRVAANEQYF. CDR3 DNA sequence: TGCGCCAGCCAAAAAGGAGGGACTAGCGGGAGAGTCGCGGCCAACGAGCAGTACTTC. This rearrangement joins TRBV5-1 to TRBJ2-7; 14 bases agree with TRBD2. After removal of 7 bases from V and 5 bases from J, the junction contained 20 bases not matched to a gene. Germline CDR1 SGHRS, CDR2 YFSETQ. The CDR3 spans 19 residues.

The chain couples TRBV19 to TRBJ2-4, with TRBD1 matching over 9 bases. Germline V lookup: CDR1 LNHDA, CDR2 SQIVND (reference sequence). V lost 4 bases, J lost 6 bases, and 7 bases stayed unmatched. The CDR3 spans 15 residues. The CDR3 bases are TGTGCCAGTAGTACAATACAGGGGGCGGGAAACATTCAGTACTTC. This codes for CASSTIQGAGNIQYF. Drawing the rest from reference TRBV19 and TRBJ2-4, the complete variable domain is DGGITQSPKYLFRKEGQNVTLSCEQNLNHDAMYWYRQDPGQGLRLIYYSQIVNDFQKGDIAEGYSVSREKKESFPLTVTSAQKNPTAFYLCASSTIQGAGNIQYFGAGTRLSVL.

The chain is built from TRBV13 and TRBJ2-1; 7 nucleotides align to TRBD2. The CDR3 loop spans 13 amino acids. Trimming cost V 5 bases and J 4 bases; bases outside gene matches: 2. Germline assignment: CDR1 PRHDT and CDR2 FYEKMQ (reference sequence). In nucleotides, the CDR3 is TGTGCCAGCAGCCTAGCGGAGTACAATGAGCAGTTCTTC. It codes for CASSLAEYNEQFF.

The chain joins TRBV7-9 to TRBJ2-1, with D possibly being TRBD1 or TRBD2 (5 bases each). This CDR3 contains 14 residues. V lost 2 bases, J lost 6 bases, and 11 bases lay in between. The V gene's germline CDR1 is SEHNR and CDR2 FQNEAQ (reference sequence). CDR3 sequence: CASSLLPGPNEQFF. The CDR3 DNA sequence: TGTGCCAGCAGCTTACTTCCGGGGCCCAATGAGCAGTTCTTC.

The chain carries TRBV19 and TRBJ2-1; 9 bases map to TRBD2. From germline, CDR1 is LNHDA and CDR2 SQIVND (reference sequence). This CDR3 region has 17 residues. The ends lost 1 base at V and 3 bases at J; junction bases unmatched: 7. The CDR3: CASSIVRTSANYNEQFF. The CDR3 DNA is TGTGCCAGTAGTATAGTCCGGACTAGCGCGAACTACAATGAGCAGTTCTTC.

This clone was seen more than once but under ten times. This CDR3 reads CASSTGPLTVEQYF. CDR3 nucleotides: TGTGCCAGCAGCACGGGCCCCCTAACGGTGGAGCAGTACTTC. V is TRBV9 and J is TRBJ2-7; unclear D gene. The ends were cut back, 4 bases at V and 7 bases at J, with 18 bases in the middle. CDR1 is SGDLS and CDR2 is YYNGEE in the germline V gene. The CDR3 spans 14 residues.